Listed below are T cell receptor beta chains from one sample, sequenced in a study of radiation and T cells in renal cell carcinoma. Using immunoSEQ multiplex PCR, the repertoire was profiled, and TCRdb retains in-frame clones only, with some absent. The top ten clones hold roughly 8.8% of a sample with tens of thousands of clones, about 85% of them seen once. The sequenced sample was blood, obtained from a patient whose treatment included radiotherapy and nephrectomy. These receptors were taken from a man aged 50 to 60 with renal cell carcinoma. Both conserved end residues are part of each CDR3. A D gene is named only where the DNA matches it firmly. Size is stated for part of the rows, as once, few or many counts, or as a class when the clone is expanded.

-	TRBJ2-2	few	16	TRBV19	CASSIAPGAGTGELFF
TRBD2	TRBJ2-3	-	14	TRBV2	CASISGGLSDTQYF
TRBD2	TRBJ2-7	-	18	TRBV27	CASSLSGGGLAGGFEQYF
-	TRBJ1-3	once	14	TRBV19	CASSVGLRGNTIYF
-	TRBJ2-2	-	15	TRBV5-3	CARSPTRPALGELFF
-	TRBJ2-5	-	14	TRBV7-2	CASSRFALQETQYF
-	TRBJ2-2	-	15	TRBV19	CASSIMVRGPGELFF
TRBD1	TRBJ1-4	-	15	TRBV5-1	CASSLGTGRGEKLFF
TRBD1	TRBJ1-1	once	15	TRBV2	CASSDEGATYTEAFF
-	TRBJ2-7	-	12	TRBV2	CASKGSTYEQYF
TRBD1	TRBJ2-5	-	15	TRBV18	CASSPGTGGRETQYF
-	TRBJ2-7	-	14	TRBV28	CASSLQAGTYEQYF
TRBD1	TRBJ2-7	-	13	TRBV5-1	CASNTGDSYEQYF
TRBD1	TRBJ1-2	few	14	TRBV6-5	CASSHDDRGYGYTF